The 27 T cell receptor beta chains listed next were all sequenced from one sample in a study of T cells in Graves' hyperthyroidism and ophthalmopathy (dated by TCRdb to between 2017 and 2020). The library was built by means of multiplex PCR. These reads were obtained on an Illumina HiSeq 2000. The TCR beta CDR3 regions were amplified from the RNA transcripts. The first round of RT-PCR for the TCR CDR3 was performed with the HTBI primer set and the Qiagen OneStep RT-PCR kit. TCRdb handled the public reads itself, with Q25 trimming in fastp and clone calling in MiXCR, and kept productive beta chains. Rows matching on CDR3 protein sequence are summarized as one entry with the most common DNA and genes. The sample yields 550,000 to 700,000 distinct CDR3 sequences; 35% to 55% were counted once. The top ten clonotypes cover under 20% of the sample. Sequencing input: peripheral blood or thyroid tissue (not recorded which). The origin of the receptors is an adult woman with Graves' disease, either hyperthyroidism or ophthalmopathy (not recorded which).

The chain combines TRBV25-1 with TRBJ2-5; D might be TRBD2 (5 bases). V lost 1 base and J lost 5, with 14 bases in between. Germline CDR1 and CDR2: MGHDK and SYGVNS. This CDR3 spans 15 amino acids. As DNA, the CDR3 is TGTGCCAGCAGTGAATGGGCGGGTCCCGGGGAGACCCAGTACTTC. Amino acids: CASSEWAGPGETQYF. Looking up the rest from reference TRBV25-1 and TRBJ2-5 gives the full variable domain: EADIYQTPRYLVIGTGKKITLECSQTMGHDKMYWYQQDPGMELHLIHYSYGVNSTEKGDLSSESTVSRIRTEHFPLTLESARPSHTSQYLCASSEWAGPGETQYFGPGTRLLVL.

This clonotype has more than one count but fewer than ten. The germline gene is not matched at one end of the junction; a read error may be the cause. The gene calls are TRBV29-1 and TRBJ1-2; the match to TRBD1 covers 7 bases. From germline, CDR1 is SQVTM and CDR2 ANQGSEA. The CDR3 extends over 13 amino acids. The CDR3 coding sequence is TGCAGCGCCTCGAATAACCCTAACCGGGACAGCGAATTC. Translation gives CSASNNPNRDSEF.

As DNA, the CDR3 is TGCAGTGCTAGAGACTCAGGGAGCTATGGCTACACCTTC. Its translation is CSARDSGSYGYTF. This chain uses TRBV20-1 with TRBJ1-2; a weak D match, TRBD1 (5 bases). This CDR3 comprises 13 residues. Trimming took 0 bases from V and 4 from J, leaving 9 bases between them. The germline CDR1 and CDR2 sequences are DFQATT and SNEGSKA (reference sequence).

The gene calls are TRBV10-3 and TRBJ2-5, with D tentatively TRBD1 (5 bases). With 0 bases removed from V and 5 bases from J, the gap between germline ends came to 13 bases. CDR3 length equals 15 residues. Per germline, CDR1 ENHRY and CDR2 SYGVKD. The CDR3 DNA reads TGTGCCATCAGTGAGTCCGTCAGGGTTGAGGAGACCCAGTACTTC. Amino acids: CAISESVRVEETQYF.

This clonotype came up many times. V gene TRBV6-1 combines with J gene TRBJ1-5; no clear D gene. The CDR3 extends over 15 amino acids. The V gene's germline CDR1 is MNHNS and CDR2 SASEGT. The ends were cut back, 4 bases at V and 2 bases at J, with 12 bases in the middle. The CDR3 reads CASSALGRRNQPQHF. CDR3 DNA: TGTGCCAGCAGTGCCCTAGGGCGGCGCAATCAGCCCCAGCATTTT.

There are many counts of this clonotype. This chain uses TRBV18 with TRBJ2-6, with D tentatively TRBD1 (5 bases). This CDR3 comprises 17 residues. V was clipped by 1 base and J by 1 base, with 11 bases between them. CDR1 and CDR2 from the germline V gene are KGHSH and LQKENI. The CDR3 region is CASSPLNRSSGANVLTF. The CDR3 bases are TGTGCCAGCTCACCACTGAACAGGTCATCTGGGGCCAACGTCCTGACTTTC. The full variable domain, with the rest looked up from reference TRBV18 and TRBJ2-6, is NAGVMQNPRHLVRRRGQEARLRCSPMKGHSHVYWYRQLPEEGLKFMVYLQKENIIDESGMPKERFSAEFPKEGPSILRIQQVVRGDSAAYFCASSPLNRSSGANVLTFGAGSRLTVL.

The J gene is TRBJ2-5, the V gene TRBV10-3; D remains unclear. CDR3 size: 16 residues. CDR1 and CDR2 (germline): ENHRY, SYGVKD. V lost 5 bases to trimming and J lost 4 bases, with 20 bases between them. The CDR3 reads CAISKDTLGGGETQYF. The CDR3 DNA reads as TGTGCCATCAGTAAAGACACTTTAGGCGGTGGAGAGACCCAGTACTTC.

The CDR3 loop reads CASSTASGNTIYF. In DNA, the CDR3 is TGTGCCAGTAGTACGGCCTCTGGAAACACCATATATTTT. This chain links TRBV19 with TRBJ1-3; D ambiguous. CDR1 LNHDA and CDR2 SQIVND come from the germline V gene (reference sequence). The CDR3 loop spans 13 amino acids. Deletions cut 4 bases from V and 0 bases from J, with 4 bases between.

V gene TRBV2 combines with J gene TRBJ2-7; the D call may be TRBD1 or TRBD2 (5 bases each). The CDR3 loop spans 13 amino acids. V was clipped by 3 bases and J by 7 bases, with 13 bases between them. Germline values: CDR1 SNHLY, CDR2 FYNNEI. Here the CDR3 reads CASSDEGSLEQYF. In DNA, the CDR3 is TGTGCCAGCAGTGACGAGGGGTCCCTGGAGCAGTACTTC.

The chain has TRBV24-1 and TRBJ2-1; D might be TRBD1 or TRBD2, each matching 5 bases. Germline V lookup: CDR1 KGHDR, CDR2 SFDVKD. The CDR3 is 15 amino acids. V was shortened by 1 base and J by 6 bases, with 12 bases between the two germline ends. The CDR3 DNA is TGTGCCACCAGTGATTTATACGGGACCAGCAATGAGCAGTTCTTC. Encoded protein: CATSDLYGTSNEQFF.

The table lists this clonotype with a few counts. Compared with germline, one end of the junction differs, possibly owing to a read error. V and J are TRBV4-1 and TRBJ1-5; D call uncertain. The CDR3 consists of 13 residues. Germline CDR1 MGHRA, CDR2 YSYEKL. Here the CDR3 DNA reads TGCGCCAGCGGCCAAGACGGGAGGAAGCCCCAGCATTTT. As protein: CASGQDGRKPQHF.

This clonotype has just a few counts. This chain joins TRBV7-2 and TRBJ2-5; D gene uncertain. Germline CDR1 SGHTA, CDR2 FQGNSA. This CDR3 spans 16 amino acids. V was cut by 1 base and J by 4 bases, with 16 bases left in between. The DNA for the CDR3 is TGTGCCAGCAGCTTAGTCCCCTTCTCCCTCTCAGAGACCCAGTACTTC. Its protein is CASSLVPFSLSETQYF.

Turning to this clonotype: With a much larger clone just one base away, this may be a read error. The chain combines TRBV12-3 or TRBV12-4 with TRBJ1-6, with 7 bases fitting TRBD1. Trimming removed 2 bases from V and 16 bases from J; junction bases left unmatched: 8. This CDR3 is built from 13 residues. CDR3 loop: CASSLSGTETLHF. The DNA of the CDR3 is TGTGCCAGCAGTTTATCGGGGACAGAGACACTCCACTTT.

This clonotype appeared many times. The chain has TRBV19 and TRBJ2-7; D unresolved. Trimming took 3 bases from V and 3 from J, leaving 12 bases between them. Germline-derived CDR1 and CDR2 are LNHDA and SQIVND (reference sequence). CDR3 length equals 14 residues. This CDR3 reads CASSMVNQYYEQYF. The DNA for the CDR3 is TGTGCCAGTAGTATGGTGAACCAATACTACGAGCAGTACTTC.

With respect to this clonotype: Germline is not matched at one junction end, which may reflect a read error. The V call is TRBV28, the J call TRBJ1-3; 7 bases fit TRBD1. This CDR3 region has 14 residues. CDR1 and CDR2 (germline): MDHEN, SYDVKM. The CDR3 region has the DNA TGTGCCGGCAGATCAGGGGGCTCTGGAAACACCATATATTTT. Its protein product is CAGRSGGSGNTIYF.

This clonotype was detected many times. The rearrangement uses TRBV2 and TRBJ2-2; D tentatively fits TRBD1 or TRBD2 (5 bases each). This CDR3 has 14 amino acids. The V gene's germline CDR1 is SNHLY and CDR2 FYNNEI. Deletions cut 3 bases from V and 6 bases from J, with 11 bases between. The CDR3 here is CASSDQVGAGELFF. CDR3 coding DNA: TGTGCCAGCAGTGACCAAGTGGGGGCCGGGGAGCTGTTTTTT.

This clonotype appeared many times. The CDR3, as DNA: TGCGCCAGCAGCGCTTCTGGTGGGACCTCTGGAAACACCATATATTTT. Its translation: CASSASGGTSGNTIYF. The V and J genes are TRBV5-1 and TRBJ1-3; perhaps TRBD1 as D (5 bases). CDR1 is SGHRS, CDR2 YFSETQ, per germline. The V and J ends lost 4 bases and 0 bases respectively, with 14 bases between them. There are 16 residues in the CDR3.

This clonotype was recorded many times. The gene calls are TRBV7-8 and TRBJ2-7, with D uncertain. This CDR3 region has 18 residues. Trimming cost V 4 bases and J 4 bases, with 26 bases left between them. The germline V gene encodes CDR1 SGHVS and CDR2 FQNEAQ. Written as DNA, the CDR3 is TGTGCCAGCAGCTCCATTGTACCCACCTCAAAAGCCCTTTACGAGCAGTACTTC. It yields the protein CASSSIVPTSKALYEQYF. The complete variable domain, with remaining parts taken from reference TRBV7-8 and TRBJ2-7, reads GAGVSQSPRYKVAKRGQDVALRCDPISGHVSLFWYQQALGQGPEFLTYFQNEAQLDKSGLPSDRFFAERPEGSVSTLKIQRTQQEDSAVYLCASSSIVPTSKALYEQYFGPGTRLTVT.

This clonotype was detected many times. This chain links TRBV20-1 with TRBJ2-5, with 9 bases fitting TRBD1. Unmatched junction bases numbered 5, after V lost 5 bases and J lost 4 bases. This CDR3 contains 13 residues. Germline CDR1 is DFQATT and CDR2 is SNEGSKA (reference sequence). The CDR3 sequence: CSAGGQGGETQYF. The CDR3 DNA reads as TGCAGTGCTGGGGGACAGGGAGGAGAGACCCAGTACTTC.

The rearrangement uses TRBV11-2 and TRBJ1-5; D remains ambiguous. V dropped 2 bases and J dropped 9 bases, with 11 bases sitting between them. The germline CDR1 and CDR2 sequences are SGHAT and FQNNGV. The CDR3 sequence is 13 residues long. CDR3 DNA: TGTGCCAGCAGCTTACGGGTGCGCGGGCCCCAGCATTTT. It encodes CASSLRVRGPQHF.

J is TRBJ1-2 and V is TRBV30; TRBD1 is a possible D gene (5 bases). Per the germline V gene, CDR1 is GTSNPN and CDR2 is SVGIG (reference sequence). The CDR3 consists of 14 residues. Trimming left V 2 bases short and J 2 bases short, with 12 bases between. The CDR3 is CAWSFTGGNYGYTF. CDR3 sequence (DNA): TGTGCCTGGAGTTTCACAGGAGGGAACTATGGCTACACCTTC.

This clonotype was counted at least ten times. J is TRBJ2-7 and V is TRBV4-1, with 7 bases that match TRBD2. Germline V gene sequence: CDR1 MGHRA, CDR2 YSYEKL. J gave up 7 bases and V 5 bases, and 14 bases lay outside the gene matches. The length of the CDR3 is 15 residues. As DNA, the CDR3 is TGCGCCAGCAGCTCCGCGGCCGCGGGAGCACGGGAGCAGTACTTC. Translated, it gives CASSSAAAGAREQYF.

Turning to this clonotype: The junction and the germline gene differ at one end; a read error may be behind it. This chain connects TRBV6-1 to TRBJ1-2; D is uncertain. This CDR3 comprises 11 residues. CDR1 is MNHNS, CDR2 SASEGT, per germline. CDR3 amino acids: CASSEVRGYTF. The CDR3 region has the DNA TGTGCCAGCAGTGAGGTCAGAGGCTATACCTTC.

The chain employs TRBV6-1 and TRBJ2-7, with D unclear. Per germline, CDR1 MNHNS and CDR2 SASEGT. The CDR3 spans 12 residues. The germline V and J ends were trimmed by 9 bases and 4 bases, with 13 bases remaining between them. The CDR3 spells CASDMFRYEQYF. In DNA, the CDR3 is TGTGCCAGTGATATGTTCCGATACGAGCAGTACTTC.

This clonotype was counted a few times. J is TRBJ2-7 and V is TRBV29-1; weak D call: TRBD2 (7 bases). This CDR3 comprises 11 residues. Trimming shortened V by 7 bases and J by 2 bases, and 9 bases separated the two germline ends. Per germline, CDR1 SQVTM and CDR2 ANQGSEA. The CDR3 sequence is CSGGGPYEQYF. The CDR3 nucleotides are TGCAGCGGGGGGGGGCCCTACGAGCAGTACTTC.

This chain links TRBV9 with TRBJ1-6; the D gene is possibly TRBD1 (5 bases). V gave up 0 bases and J gave up 14 bases, with 15 bases separating them. The CDR3 runs 14 residues. The V gene's germline CDR1 is SGDLS and CDR2 YYNGEE. CDR3 DNA sequence: TGTGCCAGCAGCGTAGGCTCCTTCGGGGGAGCCCTCCACTTT. This sequence encodes CASSVGSFGGALHF.

This clonotype has ten or more counts. The CDR3 sequence: CASSGSRETQYF. The CDR3 DNA follows: TGTGCCAGCAGTGGGAGCCGGGAGACCCAGTACTTC. This chain links TRBV28 with TRBJ2-5, with D possibly TRBD2 on 5 matching bases. The V end was cut by 5 bases, the J end by 5 bases, with 9 bases between. The CDR3 spans 12 residues. The germline gives CDR1 MDHEN, CDR2 SYDVKM.